The T cell receptor beta chain described here comes from a study of beta chain features in type 1 diabetes. Deletions cut 7 bases from V and 4 bases from J, with 13 bases between. Germline V gene data show CDR1 as LNHDA and CDR2 as SQIVND (reference sequence). The CDR3 spans 13 residues. The study reverse transcribed the entire isolated RNA, so it sequenced expressed TCRB transcripts. TCRdb keeps only in-frame clones here, not all; method: immunoSEQ multiplex PCR. The table lists 120,000 to 150,000 clones, approximately 13% of them singletons. Regarding this clone: The antigen remains unidentified.

Study-wide results and caveats: Shorter TCRB CDR3s, moderately but significantly so, marked every one of the four CD4+ subsets in Type 1 diabetes patients.

Source material: central memory CD4+ T cells from blood. This receptor was identified in a man between 18 and 29 years old with type 1 diabetes. The chain combines TRBV19 with TRBJ2-5; D assignment may be TRBD1 or TRBD2 (5 bases each). The CDR3 coding sequence is TGTGCCAGTAAGAGGGGAGCAGGAGAGACCCAGTACTTC. Amino acids: CASKRGAGETQYF.